Sequencing of this T cell receptor (beta chain) was carried out in a study of blood T cell repertoires in COVID-19 (dated by TCRdb to 2018 to 2020). At the level of the whole study: Samples covering the acute and convalescent phases of COVID-19 were provided by collaborators in the United States, Italy and Spain. The material from the prospective study consisted of cDNA or gDNA derived from T cells, B-cell-depleted T cells, or PBMCs. Deeply sampled blood TCRbeta repertoires from subjects exposed to, actively infected with, or recovered from COVID-19 were included in the dataset. The repertoires were released in a freely available public database meant as a resource for research on the immune response to SARS-CoV-2. The samples were drawn from the first 160 participants of the ongoing ImmuneRACE study and from roughly 1,300 subjects provided by 6 global collaborators. The sample metadata nearly always contained a de-identified subject ID, COVID-19 status, age in years and sex. Where available, HLA class I and class II types were taken from metadata supplied by the sample provider and were not determined by assay-based typing. Points the paper makes about the study in general: The quantity of clinical and demographic metadata differed by source and by participant and was supplied without curation.

In Seattle, one collaborating source enrolled patients while the infection was active and tracked those patients longitudinally over the course of disease. Whole blood was collected in K2EDTA tubes by collaborating institutions according to the institutions' own protocols. Collaborator samples were shipped for TCRbeta analysis as frozen whole blood, isolated PBMCs, or DNA extracted from either sample type. The immunoSEQ Assay, a bias-controlled multiplex PCR, was used to amplify TCRbeta CDR3 regions from genomic DNA. The authors processed their data as follows. Within the assay, amplification of reference gene primers was used to estimate how many nucleated cells each sample contained. Sequence reads were collapsed and filtered to measure the absolute abundance of every unique TCRbeta CDR3 rearrangement. Productive Simpson clonality was computed per sample as the square root of Simpson's diversity index over productive rearrangements. TCRdb provides this immuneACCESS table in a form limited to in-frame rearrangements. Some clones are lacking; in checked studies, under half of them reflect an unresolved V gene, and why the rest are absent is not known. The V and J calls and clone size were taken over from that table, and D and trimming were inferred from the DNA. For this sample the table gives more than 75,000 clones, of which around 92% were detected only once. The ten largest account for about 2.5% of the sample.

The CDR3, cysteine through phenylalanine, is 13 amino acids long. Only the CDR3 DNA is retained, 39 bases long and in frame from the first base. Cut back by 0 bases and 9 bases, the V and J ends lie 12 bases apart. In the germline V gene, CDR1 corresponds to SGHTA and CDR2 to FQGNSA. In regard to this clone: There is no known antigen for this receptor. Base qualities are missing; no much larger clone stands one base away.

The receptor comes from a man aged 45-65 years with COVID-19, enrolled during active disease. The material sequenced was peripheral blood. The rearranged chain carries TRBV7-2 and TRBJ2-7; the D gene is not confidently resolved. The CDR3 reads CASSLATSTGQYF. The DNA is TGTGCCAGCAGCTTAGCAACCTCAACCGGGCAGTACTTC.